One and the same sample provided the 28 T cell receptor beta chains below, sequenced in a study of human T cells and chemical hapten exposure. As for time point: pre-sensitization, week 0. Treatment defined: therapeutic diphenylcyclopropenone sensitization with weekly scalp DPC. TCRdb re-derived calls from the RACE reads in MiXCR, one entry per CDR3 protein. Of about 90,000 distinct CDR3 sequences listed, about 8.5% are singletons. The sample here was whole blood, taken in connection with sensitization to the hapten diphenylcyclopropenone (DPC). The receptors originated from a man aged 40-49 years with alopecia areata. Some clones in this sample may be carry-over from other donors' samples.

This clonotype was counted at least ten times. This chain connects TRBV2 to TRBJ2-1; unclear D gene. The ends were cut back, 7 bases at V and 14 bases at J, with 15 bases in the middle. The germline V gene has CDR1 SNHLY and CDR2 FYNNEI. CDR3 length: 11 residues. CDR3 sequence reads: CASILTEREFF. Written as DNA, the CDR3 is TGTGCCAGCATACTAACAGAACGAGAGTTCTTC.

This clonotype came up many times. The chain joins TRBV6-5 to TRBJ1-6, with D hard to call. The germline V gene has CDR1 MNHEY and CDR2 SVGAGI. The CDR3 length is 13 residues. V was shortened by 5 bases and J by 10 bases, with 12 bases between the two germline ends. The CDR3 DNA reads as TGTGCCAGCAGTCTGGGCGACGTGTCACCCCTCCACTTT. Amino acids: CASSLGDVSPLHF.

V gene TRBV6-2 or TRBV6-3 combines with J gene TRBJ2-3; no clear D gene. The germline V gene encodes CDR1 MNHEY and CDR2 SVGEGT. CDR3 size: 14 residues. V lost 0 bases and J lost 5, with 9 bases in between. The CDR3 nucleotides are TGTGCCAGCAGTTACTCTCATTCCCGAGATACGCAGTATTTT. Protein: CASSYSHSRDTQYF.

The gene calls are TRBV9 and TRBJ2-3; weak D call: TRBD1 (6 bases). V was shortened by 4 bases and J by 1 base, with 10 bases between the two germline ends. CDR1 SGDLS and CDR2 YYNGEE come from the germline V gene. The length of the CDR3 is 14 residues. DNA for the CDR3: TGTGCCAGCAGCCCAGGGGACCGCACAGATACGCAGTATTTT. This gives the protein CASSPGDRTDTQYF.

This clonotype was found many times. This chain uses TRBV6-2 or TRBV6-3 with TRBJ1-2, with 8 bases lining up with TRBD1. V dropped 4 bases and J dropped 8; count of bases not matched to a gene: 6. This CDR3 has 13 residues. Germline CDR1 MNHEY, CDR2 SVGEGT. The CDR3 DNA follows: TGTGCCAGCAGTTCCGCCGGACAGGGCGGCTACACCTTC. The encoded protein is CASSSAGQGGYTF.

In this sample, this clonotype turned up many times. The chain joins TRBV2 to TRBJ1-5, with D unresolved. The CDR3 extends over 13 amino acids. The germline V gene encodes CDR1 SNHLY and CDR2 FYNNEI. V lost 4 bases and J lost 7, with 11 bases in between. CDR3 amino acids: CASSGQTGQPQHF. CDR3 coding DNA: TGTGCCAGCAGTGGTCAGACGGGGCAGCCCCAGCATTTT.

Many counts were recorded for this clonotype. The rearrangement links TRBV20-1 to TRBJ1-4, with D perhaps TRBD1 (5 bases). Deletions cut 5 bases from V and 4 bases from J, with 8 bases between. Germline assignment: CDR1 DFQATT and CDR2 SNEGSKA (reference sequence). This CDR3 is built from 12 residues. The CDR3 nucleotides are TGCAGTGCTGGGGGAAGTAATGAAAAACTGTTTTTT. Amino acid sequence: CSAGGSNEKLFF.

This clonotype was seen a handful of times. The rearrangement uses TRBV20-1 and TRBJ2-3; tentatively, D is TRBD2 (6 bases). Germline CDR1 reads DFQATT; CDR2 reads SNEGSKA (reference sequence). Trimming stripped 6 bases from V and 1 base from J, with 17 bases between. The CDR3 is made up of 15 amino acids. The CDR3 loop is CSAIKRVEGTDTQYF. In DNA form, the CDR3 reads TGCAGTGCCATTAAGCGGGTTGAGGGCACAGATACGCAGTATTTT.

This clonotype was recorded many times. The chain couples TRBV30 to TRBJ1-1, with D unresolved. CDR1 and CDR2 (germline): GTSNPN, SVGIG (reference sequence). V lost 0 bases and J 4 bases, leaving 3 bases between the germline ends. The CDR3 length is 11 residues. The DNA for the CDR3 is TGTGCCTGGAGTGTGGGCACTGAAGCTTTCTTT. Translating gives CAWSVGTEAFF.

This clonotype was picked up a small number of times. J is TRBJ1-1 and V is TRBV10-3; 7 bases fit TRBD1. CDR1 is ENHRY, CDR2 SYGVKD, per germline. V gave up 4 bases and J gave up 4 bases; unmatched junction bases: 9. CDR3 size: 15 residues. CDR3 in amino acids: CAISVTGEGATEAFF. The CDR3 DNA reads as TGTGCCATCAGTGTTACGGGGGAGGGGGCCACTGAAGCTTTCTTT.

This chain joins TRBV20-1 and TRBJ1-1; TRBD1 is a possible D gene (5 bases). This CDR3 is 11 amino acids long. The V and J ends lost 2 bases and 4 bases respectively, with 5 bases between them. CDR1 is DFQATT and CDR2 is SNEGSKA in the germline V gene (reference sequence). CDR3 in amino acids: CSARQGTEAFF. The DNA of the CDR3 is TGCAGTGCTAGACAGGGCACTGAAGCTTTCTTT.

V is TRBV5-4 and J is TRBJ2-1, with D uncertain. CDR1 SGHNT and CDR2 YYREEE come from the germline V gene (reference sequence). The CDR3 runs to 16 residues. Trimming took off 1 base at V and 4 bases at J, with 15 bases between the two ends. CDR3 sequence: CASSLQIARVYNEQFF. The CDR3 region has the DNA TGTGCCAGCAGCTTGCAAATAGCAAGGGTTTACAATGAGCAGTTCTTC.

This chain connects TRBV6-2 or TRBV6-3 to TRBJ2-7, with D perhaps TRBD2 (5 bases). This CDR3 comprises 13 residues. Between the trimmed V and J ends, which lost 8 bases and 7 bases, there was a span of 18 bases. The germline V gene encodes CDR1 MNHEY and CDR2 SVGEGT. The CDR3 DNA reads TGTGCCAGCTCGGCAGGAGGTCGTCGGGAGCAGTACGTC. Translation gives CASSAGGRREQYV.

This clonotype appeared a few times. This chain connects TRBV29-1 to TRBJ2-7; 14 bases match TRBD2. V shed 6 bases, J shed 6 bases, and the junction held 7 bases outside the gene matches. The CDR3 length is 14 residues. Germline CDR1 and CDR2: SQVTM and ANQGSEA. CDR3 residues: CSVAGTSGSSEQYV. Here the CDR3 DNA reads TGCAGCGTGGCCGGGACTAGCGGGAGTAGCGAGCAGTACGTC.

The rearrangement links TRBV29-1 to TRBJ2-7, with 10 positions matching TRBD2. The J segment lost 3 bases and the V segment lost 5 bases, leaving 7 bases of the junction unmatched. The CDR3 runs 14 residues. In germline, CDR1 is SQVTM, CDR2 ANQGSEA. The CDR3 sequence is CSVKVLAGIYEQYF. In nucleotides, the CDR3 is TGCAGCGTTAAAGTACTAGCGGGAATCTACGAGCAGTACTTC.

This clonotype was recorded a few times. This chain links TRBV7-2 with TRBJ2-3; 11 bases are shared with TRBD2. CDR1 is SGHTA, CDR2 FQGNSA, per germline. This CDR3 spans 15 amino acids. With 2 bases clipped from V and 4 bases from J, the junction kept 2 bases outside the gene matches. The CDR3 is CASSLLAGGSDTQYF. CDR3 DNA sequence: TGTGCCAGCAGCTTACTAGCGGGAGGTTCAGATACGCAGTATTTT. The whole variable domain, filled in from reference TRBV7-2 and TRBJ2-3, reads GAGVSQSPSNKVTEKGKDVELRCDPISGHTALYWYRQSLGQGLEFLIYFQGNSAPDKSGLPSDRFSAERTGGSVSTLTIQRTQQEDSAVYLCASSLLAGGSDTQYFGPGTRLTVL.

The gene calls are TRBV4-3 and TRBJ2-5; TRBD2 is a possible D gene (5 bases). Trimming took 0 bases from V and 4 from J, leaving 12 bases between them. The CDR3 sequence is 15 residues long. Germline V gives CDR1 LGHNA, CDR2 YSLEER. The CDR3 loop is CASSQESTRVETQYF. The CDR3 nucleotides read TGCGCCAGCAGCCAAGAATCCACTAGGGTAGAGACCCAGTACTTC.

This clonotype has at least ten counts. The rearrangement uses TRBV5-1 and TRBJ1-2; D ambiguous. The CDR3 sequence is 14 residues long. V gave up 0 bases and J gave up 1 base, with 7 bases separating them. The germline gives CDR1 SGHRS, CDR2 YFSETQ. This CDR3 reads CASSLVSDNYGYTF. The DNA for the CDR3 is TGCGCCAGCAGCTTGGTTAGCGATAACTATGGCTACACCTTC.

This clonotype was detected a few times. This chain connects TRBV20-1 to TRBJ2-3; no clear D. Between the trimmed V and J ends, which lost 1 base and 0 bases, there was a span of 11 bases. The CDR3 length is 15 residues. CDR1 and CDR2 from the germline V gene are DFQATT and SNEGSKA (reference sequence). CDR3 sequence: CSARAPRSSTDTQYF. CDR3 coding DNA: TGCAGTGCTAGAGCTCCGCGCAGTAGCACAGATACGCAGTATTTT.

CDR3 protein: CASSRMGLDYGDTQYF. The CDR3 nucleotides are TGCGCCAGCAGCCGAATGGGACTAGATTATGGAGATACGCAGTATTTT. V is TRBV5-1 and J is TRBJ2-3; 8 positions match TRBD2. This CDR3 has 16 residues. Germline V gene sequence: CDR1 SGHRS, CDR2 YFSETQ. With 4 bases clipped from V and 5 bases from J, the junction kept 12 bases outside the gene matches.

A few counts support this clonotype. CDR3 region: CASSLTTSGSKNIQYF. The CDR3 bases are TGTGCCAGCAGCTTAACGACGAGCGGGAGTAAAAACATTCAGTACTTC. V and J are TRBV7-2 and TRBJ2-4, with TRBD2 matching 8 bases. V dropped 2 bases and J dropped 4; count of bases not matched to a gene: 7. In germline, CDR1 is SGHTA, CDR2 FQGNSA. There are 16 residues in the CDR3.

This clonotype has ten or more counts. The gene calls are TRBV10-3 and TRBJ2-2; weak D call: TRBD1 (6 bases). Germline assignment: CDR1 ENHRY and CDR2 SYGVKD. The CDR3 is 16 residues long. Trimming shortened V by 3 bases and J by 1 base, and 12 bases separated the two germline ends. CDR3 residues: CAISESGVLNTGELFF. CDR3 nucleotide sequence: TGTGCCATCAGTGAATCAGGGGTTCTGAACACCGGGGAGCTGTTTTTT.

V gene TRBV20-1 combines with J gene TRBJ2-1; D possibly corresponds to TRBD2 (5 bases). V lost 1 base and J lost 0, with 19 bases in between. Germline CDR1 reads DFQATT; CDR2 reads SNEGSKA (reference sequence). The CDR3 spans 18 residues. This chain's CDR3 is CSARVRFLLGSSYNEQFF. The CDR3 DNA reads TGCAGTGCTAGAGTTAGGTTCCTCCTTGGGAGCTCCTACAATGAGCAGTTCTTC.

This clonotype was seen ten or more times. The V and J genes are TRBV14 and TRBJ1-1, with 7 bases aligning to TRBD1. The CDR3 length is 13 residues. CDR1 and CDR2 from the germline V gene are SGHDN and FVKESK. Trimming took 6 bases from V and 6 from J; bases not matched to a gene: 7. In DNA, the CDR3 is TGTGCCAGCAGTTTAGGGGGCGCAGCTGAAGCTTTCTTT. Its protein product is CASSLGGAAEAFF.

V gene TRBV9 combines with J gene TRBJ2-5; 8 bases line up with TRBD1. CDR1 is SGDLS and CDR2 is YYNGEE in the germline V gene. Trimming removed 3 bases from V and 5 bases from J; junction bases left unmatched: 3. The CDR3 loop spans 13 amino acids. The CDR3 DNA follows: TGTGCCAGCAGCGCAGGGGGCTCGGAGACCCAGTACTTC. Its translation: CASSAGGSETQYF.

This clonotype was seen repeatedly, ten times or more. This chain connects TRBV20-1 to TRBJ2-3; D not resolved. In germline, CDR1 is DFQATT, CDR2 SNEGSKA (reference sequence). This CDR3 has 13 residues. The ends were cut back, 3 bases at V and 4 bases at J, with 11 bases in the middle. The CDR3 region has the DNA TGCAGTGCTAGTCCCTCTGGCGCAGATACGCAGTATTTT. Its translation is CSASPSGADTQYF.

The table lists this clonotype with a few counts. V gene TRBV7-8 combines with J gene TRBJ2-1; D possibly corresponds to TRBD2 (6 bases). CDR1 and CDR2 from the germline V gene are SGHVS and FQNEAQ. V lost 5 bases to trimming and J lost 9 bases, with 17 bases between them. CDR3 length equals 14 residues. CDR3 sequence: CASSPIVSGSEQFF. DNA of the CDR3: TGTGCCAGCAGCCCCATCGTTTCCGGGAGTGAGCAGTTCTTC.

In its sample, this clonotype was seen a few times. The rearrangement links TRBV12-3 or TRBV12-4 to TRBJ2-7; D not certain. V shed 5 bases and J shed 5 bases, with 13 bases lying between them. The CDR3 covers 13 residues. The CDR3 coding sequence is TGTGCCAGCAGTCTCCGTAGGCAAAACGAGCAGTACGTC. This encodes CASSLRRQNEQYV.